One sample yielded the 6 T cell receptor beta chains listed below, sequenced in a study of CD8 T cells in Susac syndrome. Roughly 0.45 to 1 ug RNA was reverse transcribed with random hexamers. TCRdb called the immunoSEQ multiplex PCR reads again in MiXCR, with one record for every CDR3 protein. This table has under 250,000 distinct CDR3 sequences, 94% appearing once. Sequencing was done on a sample of CD4+ T cells from PBMCs. The source of these receptors is a human donor with Susac syndrome.

The chain is built from TRBV13 and TRBJ1-1; D remains unclear. The germline V gene encodes CDR1 PRHDT and CDR2 FYEKMQ (reference sequence). The CDR3 length is 13 residues. The V end lost 3 bases, the J end lost 7 bases, and 12 bases lay between the germline ends. For the CDR3, the DNA is TGTGCCAGCAGCTTGTCAGGAGCGGGTGAAGCTTTCTTT. Amino acids: CASSLSGAGEAFF.

The rearrangement joins TRBV29-1 to TRBJ2-1; the D is unclear. V was cut by 0 bases and J by 2 bases, with 14 bases left in between. This CDR3 has 16 amino acids. Germline-derived CDR1 and CDR2 are SQVTM and ANQGSEA. In nucleotides, the CDR3 is TGCAGCGTTGAAGAGCCAACAGAGAGGCCCTACAATGAGCAGTTCTTC. This translates into CSVEEPTERPYNEQFF.

This clonotype was seen a single time. The J gene is TRBJ1-2, the V gene TRBV3-1, with unresolved D. Germline-derived CDR1 and CDR2 are LGHDT and YNNKEL (reference sequence). Between the trimmed V and J ends, which lost 2 bases and 5 bases, there was a span of 12 bases. CDR3 length: 14 residues. The CDR3 DNA follows: TGTGCCAGCAGCCAATCCGACAATGCGTATGGCTACACCTTC. Protein sequence: CASSQSDNAYGYTF.

The CDR3 sequence: CAISPSGQSFDGYTF. CDR3 DNA sequence: TGTGCCATCAGTCCCAGCGGGCAGTCGTTCGATGGCTACACCTTC. The J gene is TRBJ1-2, the V gene TRBV10-3; D is uncertain. V was clipped by 5 bases and J by 6 bases, with 19 bases between them. Germline-derived CDR1 and CDR2 are ENHRY and SYGVKD. This CDR3 comprises 15 residues.

The chain has TRBV3-1 and TRBJ2-7; the match to TRBD1 covers 7 bases. After removal of 6 bases from V and 0 bases from J, the junction contained 8 bases not matched to a gene. The CDR3 loop spans 15 amino acids. CDR1 is LGHDT and CDR2 is YNNKEL in the germline V gene (reference sequence). DNA for the CDR3: TGTGCCAGCAGGCATCAGGGGGTCTCCTCCTACGAGCAGTACTTC. Amino acid sequence: CASRHQGVSSYEQYF.

The chain is built from TRBV4-3 and TRBJ1-5, with TRBD1 matching 8 bases. The germline gives CDR1 LGHNA, CDR2 YSLEER. The CDR3 extends over 15 amino acids. Trimming cost V 4 bases and J 5 bases; bases outside gene matches: 7. The CDR3 bases are TGCGCCAGCAGCCCCTGGACAGGGCCAGATCAGCCCCAGCATTTT. Its translation is CASSPWTGPDQPQHF.